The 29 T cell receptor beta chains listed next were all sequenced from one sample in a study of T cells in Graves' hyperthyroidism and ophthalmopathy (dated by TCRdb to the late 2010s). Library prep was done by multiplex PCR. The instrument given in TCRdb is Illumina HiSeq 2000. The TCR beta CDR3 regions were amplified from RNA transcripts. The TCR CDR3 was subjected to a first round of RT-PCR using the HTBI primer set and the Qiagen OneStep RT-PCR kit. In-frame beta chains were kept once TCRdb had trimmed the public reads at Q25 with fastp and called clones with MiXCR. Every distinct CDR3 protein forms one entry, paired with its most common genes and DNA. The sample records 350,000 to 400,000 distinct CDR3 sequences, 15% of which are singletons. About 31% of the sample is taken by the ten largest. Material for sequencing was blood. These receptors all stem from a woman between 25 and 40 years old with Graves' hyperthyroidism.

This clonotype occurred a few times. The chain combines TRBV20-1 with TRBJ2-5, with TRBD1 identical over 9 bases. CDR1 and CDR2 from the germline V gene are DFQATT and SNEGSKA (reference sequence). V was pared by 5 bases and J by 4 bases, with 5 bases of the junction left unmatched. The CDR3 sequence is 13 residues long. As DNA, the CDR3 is TGCAGTGCTGAAAAACAGGGGGCAGAGACCCAGTACTTC. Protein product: CSAEKQGAETQYF.

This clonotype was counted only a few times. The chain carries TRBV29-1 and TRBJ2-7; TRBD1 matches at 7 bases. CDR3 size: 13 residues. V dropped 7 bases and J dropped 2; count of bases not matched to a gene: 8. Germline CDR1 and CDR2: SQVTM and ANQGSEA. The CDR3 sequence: CSARTGHAYEQYF. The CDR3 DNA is TGCAGCGCCAGGACAGGTCATGCCTACGAGCAGTACTTC.

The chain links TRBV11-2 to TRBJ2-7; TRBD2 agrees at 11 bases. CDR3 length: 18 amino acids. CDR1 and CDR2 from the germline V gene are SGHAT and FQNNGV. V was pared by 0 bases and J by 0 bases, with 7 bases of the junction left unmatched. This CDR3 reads CASSLDPSGRPSSYEQYF. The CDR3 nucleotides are TGTGCCAGCAGCTTAGACCCTAGCGGGAGGCCCAGCTCCTACGAGCAGTACTTC.

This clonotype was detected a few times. The CDR3 region is CASSYGPDNEQFF. In DNA form, the CDR3 reads TGTGCCAGCAGTTACGGCCCGGACAATGAGCAGTTCTTC. This chain joins TRBV6-5 and TRBJ2-1; D not resolved. Per germline, CDR1 MNHEY and CDR2 SVGAGI. V was shortened by 2 bases and J by 5 bases, with 7 bases between the two germline ends. There are 13 residues in the CDR3.

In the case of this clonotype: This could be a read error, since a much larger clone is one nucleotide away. As DNA, the CDR3 is TGTGCCAGCGGTAACGGGAGTGCGGACATTCAGTACTTC. It translates to CASGNGSADIQYF. The V gene is TRBV12-3 or TRBV12-4, the J gene TRBJ2-4; the D gene is possibly TRBD2 (6 bases). V dropped 8 bases and J dropped 8 bases, with 16 bases sitting between them. This CDR3 is 13 amino acids long.

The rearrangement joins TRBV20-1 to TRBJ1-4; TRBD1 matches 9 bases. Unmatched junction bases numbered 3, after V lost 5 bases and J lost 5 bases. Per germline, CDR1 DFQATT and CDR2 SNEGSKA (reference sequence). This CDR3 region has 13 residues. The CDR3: CSASTGGNEKLFF. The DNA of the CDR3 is TGCAGTGCTTCGACAGGGGGGAATGAAAAACTGTTTTTT.

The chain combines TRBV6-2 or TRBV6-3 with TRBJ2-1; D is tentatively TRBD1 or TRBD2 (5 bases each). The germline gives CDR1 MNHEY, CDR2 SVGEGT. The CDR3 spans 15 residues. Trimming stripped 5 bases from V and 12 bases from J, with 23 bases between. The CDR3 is CASSVDYRWGWGQFF. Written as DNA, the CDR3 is TGTGCCAGCAGTGTTGACTATCGCTGGGGGTGGGGGCAGTTCTTC.

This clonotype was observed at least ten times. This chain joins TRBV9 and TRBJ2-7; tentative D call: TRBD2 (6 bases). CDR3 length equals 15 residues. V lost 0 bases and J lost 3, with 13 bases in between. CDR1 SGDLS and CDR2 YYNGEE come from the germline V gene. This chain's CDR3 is CASSVGAGSFYEQYF. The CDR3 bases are TGTGCCAGCAGCGTAGGTGCGGGGTCATTCTACGAGCAGTACTTC.

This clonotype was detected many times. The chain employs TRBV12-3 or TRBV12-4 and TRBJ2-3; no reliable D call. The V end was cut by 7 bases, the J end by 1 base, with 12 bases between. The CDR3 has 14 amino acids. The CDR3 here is CASTGTLGTDTQYF. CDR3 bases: TGTGCCAGCACAGGCACTCTAGGCACAGATACGCAGTATTTT.

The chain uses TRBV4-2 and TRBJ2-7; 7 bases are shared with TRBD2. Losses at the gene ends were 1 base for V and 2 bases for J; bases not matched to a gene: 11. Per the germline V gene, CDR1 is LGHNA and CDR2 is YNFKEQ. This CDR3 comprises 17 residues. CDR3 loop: CASSQGAGELRPYEQYF. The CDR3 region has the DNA TGTGCCAGCAGCCAAGGGGCGGGAGAGCTTAGACCCTACGAGCAGTACTTC.

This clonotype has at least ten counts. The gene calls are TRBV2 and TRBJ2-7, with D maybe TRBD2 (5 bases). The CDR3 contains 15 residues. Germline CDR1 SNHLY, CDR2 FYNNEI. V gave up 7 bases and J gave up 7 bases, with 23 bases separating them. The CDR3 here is CASTKLSGTSSEQYF. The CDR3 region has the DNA TGTGCCAGCACCAAATTAAGCGGTACTTCGTCGGAGCAGTACTTC.

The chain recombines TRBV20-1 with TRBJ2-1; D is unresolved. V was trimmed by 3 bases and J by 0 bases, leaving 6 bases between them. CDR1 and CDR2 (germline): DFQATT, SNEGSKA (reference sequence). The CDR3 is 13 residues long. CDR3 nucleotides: TGCAGTGCTAGGAGGCCCTCCTACAATGAGCAGTTCTTC. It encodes CSARRPSYNEQFF.

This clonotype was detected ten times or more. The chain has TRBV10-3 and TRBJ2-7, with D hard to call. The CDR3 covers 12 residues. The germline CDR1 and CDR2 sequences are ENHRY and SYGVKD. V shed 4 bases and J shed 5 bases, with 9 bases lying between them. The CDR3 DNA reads TGTGCCATCAGTGTTCTTGACCACGAGCAGTACTTC. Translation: CAISVLDHEQYF.

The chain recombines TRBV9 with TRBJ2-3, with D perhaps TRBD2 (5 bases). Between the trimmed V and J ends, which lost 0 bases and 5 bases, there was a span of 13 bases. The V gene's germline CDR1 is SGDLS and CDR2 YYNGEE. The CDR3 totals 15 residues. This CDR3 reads CASSVVGAHGDTQYF. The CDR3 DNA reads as TGTGCCAGCAGCGTAGTGGGAGCTCATGGAGATACGCAGTATTTT.

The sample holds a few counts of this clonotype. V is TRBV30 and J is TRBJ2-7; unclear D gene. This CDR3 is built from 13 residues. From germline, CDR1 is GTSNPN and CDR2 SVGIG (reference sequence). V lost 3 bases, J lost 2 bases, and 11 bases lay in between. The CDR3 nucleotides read TGTGCCTGGAGCCCCCCGGCAGCCTACGAGCAGTACTTC. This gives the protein CAWSPPAAYEQYF.

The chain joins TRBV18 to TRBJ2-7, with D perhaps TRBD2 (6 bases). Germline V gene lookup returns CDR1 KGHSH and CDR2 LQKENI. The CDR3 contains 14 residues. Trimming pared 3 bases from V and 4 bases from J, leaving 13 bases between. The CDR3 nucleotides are TGTGCCAGCTCACCGCCCGGGAGTCTGTACGAGCAGTACTTC. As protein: CASSPPGSLYEQYF.

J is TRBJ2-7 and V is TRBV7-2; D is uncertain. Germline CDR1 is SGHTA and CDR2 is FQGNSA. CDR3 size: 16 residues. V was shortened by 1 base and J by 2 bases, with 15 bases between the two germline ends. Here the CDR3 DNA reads TGTGCCAGCAGCTTAGTAGGCGGCGGCCTCGCCTACGAGCAGTACTTC. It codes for CASSLVGGGLAYEQYF.

The CDR3 here is CASSFPFGPQHF. The CDR3 DNA follows: TGTGCCAGCAGTTTCCCGTTTGGGCCCCAGCATTTT. The chain is built from TRBV28 and TRBJ1-5; no reliable D call. This CDR3 is 12 amino acids long. The germline V gene has CDR1 MDHEN and CDR2 SYDVKM. The V end lost 3 bases, the J end lost 9 bases, and 9 bases lay between the germline ends.

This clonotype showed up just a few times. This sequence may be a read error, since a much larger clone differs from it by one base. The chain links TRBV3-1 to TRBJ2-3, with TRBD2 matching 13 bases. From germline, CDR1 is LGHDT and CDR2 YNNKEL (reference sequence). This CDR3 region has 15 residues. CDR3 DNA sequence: TGTGCCAGCAGCCTTGGACTAGCGGGAGCAGATGCGCAGTATTTT. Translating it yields CASSLGLAGADAQYF.

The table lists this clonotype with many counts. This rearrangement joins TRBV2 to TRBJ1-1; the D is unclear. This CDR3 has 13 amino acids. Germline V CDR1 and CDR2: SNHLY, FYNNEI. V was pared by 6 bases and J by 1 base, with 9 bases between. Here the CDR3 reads CASRAQSNTEAFF. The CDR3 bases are TGTGCCAGCAGAGCACAGTCGAACACTGAAGCTTTCTTT.

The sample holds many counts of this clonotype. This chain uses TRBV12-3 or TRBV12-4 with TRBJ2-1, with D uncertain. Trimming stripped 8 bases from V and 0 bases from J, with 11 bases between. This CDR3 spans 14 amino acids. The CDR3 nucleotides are TGTGCCAGCCAGACGGCAGGCTCCTACAATGAGCAGTTCTTC. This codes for CASQTAGSYNEQFF.

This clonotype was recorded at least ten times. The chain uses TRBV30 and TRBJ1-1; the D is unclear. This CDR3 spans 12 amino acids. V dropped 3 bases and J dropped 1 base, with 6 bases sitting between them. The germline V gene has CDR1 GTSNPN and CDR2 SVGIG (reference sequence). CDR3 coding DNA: TGTGCCTGGAGACAGCCGAACACTGAAGCTTTCTTT. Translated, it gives CAWRQPNTEAFF.

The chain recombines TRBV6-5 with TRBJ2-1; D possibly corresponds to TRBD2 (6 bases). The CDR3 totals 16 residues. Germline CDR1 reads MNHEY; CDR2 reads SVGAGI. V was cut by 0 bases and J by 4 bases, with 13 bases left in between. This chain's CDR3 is CASSYSKSAGYNEQFF. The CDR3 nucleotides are TGTGCCAGCAGTTACTCGAAGTCAGCGGGTTACAATGAGCAGTTCTTC.

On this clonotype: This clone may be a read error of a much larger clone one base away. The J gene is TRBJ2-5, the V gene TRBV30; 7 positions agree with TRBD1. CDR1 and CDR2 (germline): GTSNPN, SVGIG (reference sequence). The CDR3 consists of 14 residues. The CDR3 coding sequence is TGTGCCTGGAGTTTTACAGGGGTAGGGGAGACCCGGTACTTC. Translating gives CAWSFTGVGETRYF.

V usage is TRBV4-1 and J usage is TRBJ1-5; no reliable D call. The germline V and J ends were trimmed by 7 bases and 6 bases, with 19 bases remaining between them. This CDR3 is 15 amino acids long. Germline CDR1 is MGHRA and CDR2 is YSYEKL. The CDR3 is CASKRLEGGSQPQHF. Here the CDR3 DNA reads TGCGCCAGCAAACGCTTAGAGGGCGGCTCTCAGCCCCAGCATTTT.

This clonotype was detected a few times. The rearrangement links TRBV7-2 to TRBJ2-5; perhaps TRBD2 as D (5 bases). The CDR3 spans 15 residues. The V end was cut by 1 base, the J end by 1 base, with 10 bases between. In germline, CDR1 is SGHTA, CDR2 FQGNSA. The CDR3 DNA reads TGTGCCAGCAGCTTAGATTCTACTAGCCAAGAGACCCAGTACTTC. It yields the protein CASSLDSTSQETQYF.

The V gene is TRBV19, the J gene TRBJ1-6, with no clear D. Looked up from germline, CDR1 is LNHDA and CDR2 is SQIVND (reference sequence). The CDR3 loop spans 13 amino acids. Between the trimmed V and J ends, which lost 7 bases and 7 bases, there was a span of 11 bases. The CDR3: CASTSFANSPLHF. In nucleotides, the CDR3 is TGTGCCAGTACCTCCTTTGCCAATTCACCCCTCCACTTT.

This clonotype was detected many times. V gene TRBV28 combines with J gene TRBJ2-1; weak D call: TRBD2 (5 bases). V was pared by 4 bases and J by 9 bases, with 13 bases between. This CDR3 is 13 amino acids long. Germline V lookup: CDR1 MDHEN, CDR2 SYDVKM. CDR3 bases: TGTGCCAGCAGTTCTCGTCCTAGCAGTGAGCAGTTCTTC. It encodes CASSSRPSSEQFF.

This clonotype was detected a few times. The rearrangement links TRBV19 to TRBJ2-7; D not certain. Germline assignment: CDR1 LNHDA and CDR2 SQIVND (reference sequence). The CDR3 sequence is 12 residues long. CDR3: CTQSVSGWEQYF. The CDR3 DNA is TGTACCCAGTCGGTGTCGGGTTGGGAGCAGTACTTC.